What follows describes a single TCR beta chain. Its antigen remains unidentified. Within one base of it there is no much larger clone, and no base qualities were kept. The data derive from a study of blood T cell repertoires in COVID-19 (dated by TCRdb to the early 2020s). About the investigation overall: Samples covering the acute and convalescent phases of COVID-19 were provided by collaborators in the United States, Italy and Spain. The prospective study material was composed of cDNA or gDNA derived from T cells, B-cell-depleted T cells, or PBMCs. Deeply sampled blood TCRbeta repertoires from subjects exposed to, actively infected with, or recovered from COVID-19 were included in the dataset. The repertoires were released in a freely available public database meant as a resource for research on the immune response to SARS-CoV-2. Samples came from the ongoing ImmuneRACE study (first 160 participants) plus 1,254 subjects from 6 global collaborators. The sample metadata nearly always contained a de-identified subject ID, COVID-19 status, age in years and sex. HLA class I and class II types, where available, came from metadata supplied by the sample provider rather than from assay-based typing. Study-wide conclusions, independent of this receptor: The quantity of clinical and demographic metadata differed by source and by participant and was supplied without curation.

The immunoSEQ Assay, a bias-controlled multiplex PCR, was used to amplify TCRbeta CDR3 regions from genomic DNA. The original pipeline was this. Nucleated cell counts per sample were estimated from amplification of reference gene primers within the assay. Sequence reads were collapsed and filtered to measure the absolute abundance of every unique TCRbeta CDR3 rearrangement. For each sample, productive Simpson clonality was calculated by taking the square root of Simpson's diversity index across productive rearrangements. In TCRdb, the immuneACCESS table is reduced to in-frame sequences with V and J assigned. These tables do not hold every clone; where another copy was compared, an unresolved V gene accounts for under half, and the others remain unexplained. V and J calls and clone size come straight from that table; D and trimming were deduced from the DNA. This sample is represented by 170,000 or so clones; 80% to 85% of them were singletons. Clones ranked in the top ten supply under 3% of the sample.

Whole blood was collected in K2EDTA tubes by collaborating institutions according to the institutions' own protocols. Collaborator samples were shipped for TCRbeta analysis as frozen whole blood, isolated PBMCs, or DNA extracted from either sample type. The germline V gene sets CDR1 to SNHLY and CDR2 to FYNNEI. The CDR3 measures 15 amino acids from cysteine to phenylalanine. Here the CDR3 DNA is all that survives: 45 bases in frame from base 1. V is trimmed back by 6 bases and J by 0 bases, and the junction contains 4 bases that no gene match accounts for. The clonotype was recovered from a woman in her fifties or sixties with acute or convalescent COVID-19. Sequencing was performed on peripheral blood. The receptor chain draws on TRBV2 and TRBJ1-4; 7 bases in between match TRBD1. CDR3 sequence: CASSPDRATNEKLFF. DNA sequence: TGTGCCAGCAGCCCCGACAGGGCAACTAATGAAAAACTGTTTTTT.